This T cell receptor beta chain was sequenced in a study of cytomegalovirus exposure and HLA in healthy donors. Study-wide background: Findings of an earlier analysis included some 120 million unique TCR beta sequences from 170 million or so T cells.

PCR involved 60 Vbeta and 13 Jbeta primers. Here immunoSEQ multiplex PCR was the method, and the copy in TCRdb shows in-frame clones only, minus some. The sample lists around 200,000 clones; 60% to 85% were seen once. Study-level findings and limits: Sequencing probably produced one cluster of sequence variants that were highly shared.

This clone was detected once. The antigen is unknown. Deletions cut 3 bases from V and 5 bases from J, with 13 bases between. The CDR3 spans 14 residues. CDR1 and CDR2 from the germline V gene are MDHEN and SYDVKM. This TCR derives from a woman aged 18-30 years in good health and CMV-seronegative. The specimen was PBMCs. This chain links TRBV28 with TRBJ2-5; no clear D. The CDR3 DNA follows: TGTGCCAGCAGTTTTTTCGGAGAATCGGAGACCCAGTACTTC. It translates to CASSFFGESETQYF. Full variable domain (outside the CDR3, taken from reference TRBV28 and TRBJ2-5): DVKVTQSSRYLVKRTGEKVFLECVQDMDHENMFWYRQDPGLGLRLIYFSYDVKMKEKGDIPEGYSVSREKKERFSLILESASTNQTSMYLCASSFFGESETQYFGPGTRLLVL.